This entry is about one T cell receptor (beta chain). The target antigen is unknown. TCRdb keeps only in-frame clones here, not all; method: immunoSEQ multiplex PCR. Of 300,000 to 450,000 clones listed, around 84% were seen once; the top ten hold 3% to 4%. The sample belongs to a study of Ad26.COV2.S vaccination and SARS-CoV-2 variants. Study-wide context: Enrolled in COV1001, the donor was in the Ad26.COV2.S trial arm, which received the vaccine. By the intramuscular route, Ad26.COV2.S was given once, or twice 56 days apart.

The V gene lost 2 bases and the J gene lost 5 bases, with 22 bases spanning the gap. CDR3 length: 17 amino acids. CDR1 SEHNR and CDR2 FQNEAQ come from the germline V gene (reference sequence). The sample's treatment: 15 to 20 received Ad26.COV2.S at low or high dose, single or two shots; roughly five received placebo; per-sample allocation not given. After the first vaccine or placebo injection, samples were drawn on day 63. Built on an Ad26 vector, the vaccine expressed Wuhan-strain SARS-CoV-2 spike. Study-level findings and limits: It was reported that spike-specific CD8+ and CD4+ T cell responses were substantially broad after vaccination.

The chain combines TRBV7-9 with TRBJ2-7; tentatively, D is TRBD2 (5 bases). The TCR originated in a person aged 18 to 65 who received the Ad26.COV2.S COVID-19 vaccine or a placebo. The sample was peripheral blood, taken in a trial of Ad26.COV2.S vaccine versus placebo. CDR3 amino acids: CASSLRGPILGLHEQYF. The CDR3 DNA reads as TGTGCCAGCAGCTTAAGAGGGCCTATCCTAGGCCTACACGAGCAGTACTTC.